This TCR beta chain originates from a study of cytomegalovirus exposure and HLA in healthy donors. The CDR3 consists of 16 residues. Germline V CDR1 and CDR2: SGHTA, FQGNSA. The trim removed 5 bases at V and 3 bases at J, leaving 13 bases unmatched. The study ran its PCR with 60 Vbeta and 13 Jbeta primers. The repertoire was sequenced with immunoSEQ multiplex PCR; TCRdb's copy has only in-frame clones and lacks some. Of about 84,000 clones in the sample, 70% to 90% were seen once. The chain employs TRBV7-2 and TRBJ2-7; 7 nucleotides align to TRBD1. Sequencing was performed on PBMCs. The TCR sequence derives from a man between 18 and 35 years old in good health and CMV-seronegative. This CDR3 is CASSLNVGTADYEQYF. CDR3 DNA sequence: TGTGCCAGCAGCCTAAATGTTGGGACAGCCGACTACGAGCAGTACTTC. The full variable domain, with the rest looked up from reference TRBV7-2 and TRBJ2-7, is GAGVSQSPSNKVTEKGKDVELRCDPISGHTALYWYRQSLGQGLEFLIYFQGNSAPDKSGLPSDRFSAERTGGSVSTLTIQRTQQEDSAVYLCASSLNVGTADYEQYFGPGTRLTVT.